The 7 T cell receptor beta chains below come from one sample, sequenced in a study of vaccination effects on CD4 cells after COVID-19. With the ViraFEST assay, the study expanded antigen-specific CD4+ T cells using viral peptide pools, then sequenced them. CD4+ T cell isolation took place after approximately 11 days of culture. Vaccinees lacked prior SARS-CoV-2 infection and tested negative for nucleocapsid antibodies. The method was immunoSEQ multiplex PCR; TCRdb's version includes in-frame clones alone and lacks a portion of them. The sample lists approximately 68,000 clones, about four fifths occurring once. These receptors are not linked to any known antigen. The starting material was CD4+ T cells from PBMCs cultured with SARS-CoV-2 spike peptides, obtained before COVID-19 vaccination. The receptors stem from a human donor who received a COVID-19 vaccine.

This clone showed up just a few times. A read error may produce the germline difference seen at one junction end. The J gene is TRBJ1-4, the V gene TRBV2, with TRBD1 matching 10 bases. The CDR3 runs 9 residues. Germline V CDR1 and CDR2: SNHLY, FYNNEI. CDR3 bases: TGTGCCATCCGGGACAGGGGCATTTTT. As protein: CAIRDRGIF.

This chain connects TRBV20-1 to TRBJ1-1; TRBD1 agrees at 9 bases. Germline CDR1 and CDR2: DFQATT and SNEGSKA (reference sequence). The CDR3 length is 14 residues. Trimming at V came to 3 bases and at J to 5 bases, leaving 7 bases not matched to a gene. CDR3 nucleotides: TGCAGTGCTAGTACAGGGGGCGCGAGGACTGAAGCTTTCTTT. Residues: CSASTGGARTEAFF.

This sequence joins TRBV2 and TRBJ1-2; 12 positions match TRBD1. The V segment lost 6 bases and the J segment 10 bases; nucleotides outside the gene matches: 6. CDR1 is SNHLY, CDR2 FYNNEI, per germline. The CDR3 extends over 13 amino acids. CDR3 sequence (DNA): TGTGCCAGCAGCGGGACAGGGGGCGCGGACTACACCTTC. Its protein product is CASSGTGGADYTF.

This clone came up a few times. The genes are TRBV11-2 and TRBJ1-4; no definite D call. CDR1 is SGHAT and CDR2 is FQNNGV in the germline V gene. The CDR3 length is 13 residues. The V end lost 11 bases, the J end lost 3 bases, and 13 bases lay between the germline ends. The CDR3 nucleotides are TGTGCCTCCCGGGTTCTGGCTAATGAAAAACTGTTTTTT. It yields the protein CASRVLANEKLFF.

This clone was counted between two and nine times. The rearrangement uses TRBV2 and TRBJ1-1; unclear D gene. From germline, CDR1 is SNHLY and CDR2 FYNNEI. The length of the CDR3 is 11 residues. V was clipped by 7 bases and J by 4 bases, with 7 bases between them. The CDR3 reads CASTPFTEAFF. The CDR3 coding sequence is TGTGCCAGCACCCCTTTCACTGAAGCTTTCTTT.

CDR3 bases: TGTGCCAGCAGCGGAACGGACCCTCTCAACACTGAAGCTTTCTTT. Amino acids: CASSGTDPLNTEAFF. The rearrangement joins TRBV11-3 to TRBJ1-1; D gene unclear. This CDR3 is built from 15 residues. V lost 5 bases and J lost 2, with 15 bases in between. Germline loops: CDR1 SGHNT, CDR2 YENEEA.

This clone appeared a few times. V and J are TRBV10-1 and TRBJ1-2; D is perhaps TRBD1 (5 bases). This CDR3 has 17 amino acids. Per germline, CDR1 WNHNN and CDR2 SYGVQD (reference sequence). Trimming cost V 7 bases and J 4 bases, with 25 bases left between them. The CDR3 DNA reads TGCGCCAGCACTTGTCGGGACGGGAAAGGGGAGGGCTATGGCTACACCTTC. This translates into CASTCRDGKGEGYGYTF.